The 14 T cell receptor beta chains below all came from one sample that was sequenced in a study of identical twins. TCRdb re-called the 5' RACE reads with MiXCR, one entry per CDR3 protein. The table shows nearly 650,000 distinct CDR3 sequences, with under 8.5% occurring only once. These data were also filed under a second study, of yellow fever vaccine responses in identical twins.

The material sequenced was PBMCs. The origin of the receptors is a woman under 30 in good health.

This clonotype was recorded a few times. The chain links TRBV24-1 to TRBJ2-1; 8 nucleotides align to TRBD1. V gave up 5 bases and J gave up 9 bases; unmatched junction bases: 11. Per the germline V gene, CDR1 is KGHDR and CDR2 is SFDVKD. CDR3 length equals 15 residues. The DNA of the CDR3 is TGTGCCACCAGTGCCCCGGGCAGGGGGCAGGGTGAGCAGTTCTTC. This translates into CATSAPGRGQGEQFF.

The sample holds a few counts of this clonotype. V usage is TRBV5-1 and J usage is TRBJ2-5, with TRBD2 identical over 12 bases. With V trimmed by 0 bases and J by 3 bases, 6 bases remained unmatched. The CDR3 extends over 17 amino acids. The germline V gene encodes CDR1 SGHRS and CDR2 YFSETQ. Here the CDR3 reads CASSLVASGRGKETQYF. The CDR3 DNA is TGCGCCAGCAGCTTGGTAGCTAGCGGGAGGGGCAAAGAGACCCAGTACTTC.

This rearrangement joins TRBV7-9 to TRBJ2-3; either TRBD1 or TRBD2 may fit D (5 bases each). Looked up from germline, CDR1 is SEHNR and CDR2 is FQNEAQ (reference sequence). The length of the CDR3 is 15 residues. Trimming removed 5 bases from V and 3 bases from J, with 15 bases in between. The CDR3 region is CASSPTARLTDTQYF. CDR3 nucleotide sequence: TGTGCCAGCAGCCCGACAGCGAGACTAACAGATACGCAGTATTTT.

The sample holds a few counts of this clonotype. The V and J genes are TRBV28 and TRBJ2-5; no clear D gene. Per germline, CDR1 MDHEN and CDR2 SYDVKM. The CDR3 extends over 16 amino acids. Deletions cut 3 bases from V and 7 bases from J, with 21 bases between. The CDR3 here is CASSLAGDGPLGTQYF. The CDR3 DNA reads TGTGCCAGCAGTTTGGCCGGAGATGGGCCCTTGGGGACCCAGTACTTC.

The chain recombines TRBV12-5 with TRBJ2-1; D remains ambiguous. The CDR3 totals 15 residues. CDR1 is LGHNT and CDR2 is FRNRAP in the germline V gene. The V gene lost 6 bases and the J gene lost 0 bases, with 12 bases spanning the gap. The CDR3 nucleotides read TGTGCTAGTGGACTCGGTACTTACTCCTACAATGAGCAGTTCTTC. This translates into CASGLGTYSYNEQFF.

The rearrangement joins TRBV3-1 to TRBJ1-1; D not certain. The CDR3 has 13 residues. V lost 1 base and J 3 bases, leaving 6 bases between the germline ends. Germline assignment: CDR1 LGHDT and CDR2 YNNKEL (reference sequence). The CDR3 nucleotides read TGTGCCAGCAGCCAAGTTGAGTACACTGAAGCTTTCTTT. It specifies CASSQVEYTEAFF. The variable domain in full, completed from reference TRBV3-1 and TRBJ1-1, reads DTAVSQTPKYLVTQMGNDKSIKCEQNLGHDTMYWYKQDSKKFLKIMFSYNNKELIINETVPNRFSPKSPDKAHLNLHINSLELGDSAVYFCASSQVEYTEAFFGQGTRLTVV.

The CDR3 region has the DNA TGTGCCAGCAGCTTAGTTACCGGGAGCGACAATGAGCAGTTCTTC. Encoded protein: CASSLVTGSDNEQFF. The V and J genes are TRBV7-9 and TRBJ2-1, with D perhaps matching TRBD2 (6 bases). V shed 1 base and J shed 5 bases, with 12 bases lying between them. In germline, CDR1 is SEHNR, CDR2 FQNEAQ (reference sequence). CDR3 length equals 15 residues.

This clonotype has ten or more counts. The chain is built from TRBV10-3 and TRBJ2-7; perhaps TRBD1 as D (5 bases). The CDR3 length is 15 residues. CDR1 ENHRY and CDR2 SYGVKD come from the germline V gene. Trimming left V 2 bases short and J 2 bases short, with 13 bases between. The CDR3 sequence is CAISELQTVTYEQYF. CDR3 DNA: TGTGCCATCAGTGAGCTACAGACAGTTACCTACGAGCAGTACTTC.

Many counts were recorded for this clonotype. The CDR3 sequence is CASPTSGGLYNEQFF. The CDR3 DNA sequence: TGTGCCAGCCCGACTAGCGGGGGGCTCTATAATGAGCAGTTCTTC. The rearrangement joins TRBV6-1 to TRBJ2-1; 13 bases are a match to TRBD2. V was pared by 8 bases and J by 7 bases, with 8 bases of the junction left unmatched. CDR3 size: 15 residues. Per the germline V gene, CDR1 is MNHNS and CDR2 is SASEGT.

Many counts were recorded for this clonotype. V usage is TRBV12-3 or TRBV12-4 and J usage is TRBJ2-1; D is unresolved. This CDR3 comprises 12 residues. Trimming shortened V by 3 bases and J by 6 bases, and 6 bases separated the two germline ends. CDR3 sequence (DNA): TGTGCCAGCAGTTTTGTGCTCAATGAGCAGTTCTTC. This codes for CASSFVLNEQFF.

This clonotype showed up many times. The chain has TRBV12-3 or TRBV12-4 and TRBJ1-1; D not certain. The CDR3 is 15 amino acids. With 6 bases removed from V and 0 bases from J, the gap between germline ends came to 14 bases. The CDR3 coding sequence is TGTGCCAGCAGATCCCTCGGGCGGATGAACACTGAAGCTTTCTTT. This encodes CASRSLGRMNTEAFF.

Notes on this clonotype: A read error may explain this, as a much larger clone is one base away. CDR3 sequence reads: CCARDGPPTGELFF. The CDR3 DNA follows: TGCTGTGCTAGAGATGGCCCTCCCACCGGGGAGCTGTTTTTT. This sequence joins TRBV20-1 and TRBJ2-2; no clear D. From germline, CDR1 is DFQATT and CDR2 SNEGSKA (reference sequence). The CDR3 is made up of 14 amino acids.

This clonotype has more than one count but fewer than ten. The J gene is TRBJ2-5, the V gene TRBV7-2, with D maybe TRBD2 (6 bases). CDR3 length: 14 residues. V lost 5 bases and J 5 bases, leaving 15 bases between the germline ends. Looked up from germline, CDR1 is SGHTA and CDR2 is FQGNSA. Here the CDR3 reads CASSPPGDWETQYF. The CDR3 region has the DNA TGTGCCAGCAGCCCCCCGGGGGATTGGGAGACCCAGTACTTC.

This clonotype was seen at least ten times. The chain combines TRBV2 with TRBJ2-7; TRBD1 matches at 10 bases. Germline V gene lookup returns CDR1 SNHLY and CDR2 FYNNEI. The V and J ends lost 6 bases and 0 bases, in that order; junction bases with no gene match: 5. The CDR3 sequence is 15 residues long. The CDR3 spells CASRKTGGNSYEQYF. CDR3 coding DNA: TGTGCCAGCAGGAAGACAGGGGGCAACTCCTACGAGCAGTACTTC.